A single sample gave rise to the 23 T cell receptor beta chains below, sequenced in a study of T-cell memory formation after mild COVID-19. TCRdb reprocessed the 5' RACE reads via MiXCR and lists one record per CDR3 protein. The sample lists 430,000 or so distinct CDR3 sequences, roughly 25% occurring once. The sequenced material came from PBMCs or a T cell subset sorted from them (not recorded which). These TCRs come from an adult woman who had mild COVID-19 (a few samples of this study predate the infection). Cell type and time point are not known.

The V call is TRBV24-1, the J call TRBJ2-1; tentatively, D is TRBD1 (5 bases). Trimming took off 3 bases at V and 9 bases at J, with 17 bases between the two ends. CDR3 size: 15 residues. CDR1 KGHDR and CDR2 SFDVKD come from the germline V gene. CDR3 nucleotide sequence: TGTGCCACCAGTGATCTGTCGGACAAGCCAGTTGAGCAGTTCTTC. Encoded protein: CATSDLSDKPVEQFF.

The chain recombines TRBV11-2 with TRBJ2-7; a weak D match, TRBD1 (6 bases). The CDR3 is 12 amino acids. CDR1 and CDR2 from the germline V gene are SGHAT and FQNNGV. V shed 4 bases and J shed 7 bases, with 11 bases lying between them. In DNA form, the CDR3 reads TGTGCCAGCAGCTCGACAGGCCTGGAGCAGTACTTC. Protein: CASSSTGLEQYF.

The chain combines TRBV15 with TRBJ1-4; perhaps TRBD1 as D (5 bases). V lost 0 bases and J 7 bases, leaving 18 bases between the germline ends. Germline lookup yields CDR1 LNHNV and CDR2 YYDKDF (reference sequence). The CDR3 length is 17 residues. The DNA of the CDR3 is TGTGCCACCAGCAGAGATGCAGGGCTGTATGGGGTTGAAAAACTGTTTTTT. Translation gives CATSRDAGLYGVEKLFF.

This clonotype was observed a few times. This rearrangement joins TRBV15 to TRBJ2-3; 14 bases map to TRBD2. With 0 bases clipped from V and 4 bases from J, the junction kept 6 bases outside the gene matches. This CDR3 spans 18 amino acids. From germline, CDR1 is LNHNV and CDR2 YYDKDF (reference sequence). CDR3 in amino acids: CATSRDRTSGRFADTQYF. CDR3 in DNA: TGTGCCACCAGCAGAGATCGGACTAGCGGGAGGTTTGCAGATACGCAGTATTTT.

This clonotype was seen a handful of times. The V call is TRBV2, the J call TRBJ2-3; 9 bases fit TRBD2. The V gene's germline CDR1 is SNHLY and CDR2 FYNNEI. Losses at the gene ends were 7 bases for V and 4 bases for J; bases not matched to a gene: 9. The CDR3 covers 15 residues. CDR3 bases: TGTGCCAGCAATAGTCTAGCGGGAAAGCCAGATACGCAGTATTTT. Its protein product is CASNSLAGKPDTQYF.

This clonotype occurred a few times. This sequence joins TRBV12-3 or TRBV12-4 and TRBJ2-5; D is perhaps TRBD2 (6 bases). V shed 4 bases and J shed 1 base, with 10 bases lying between them. The length of the CDR3 is 14 residues. For the CDR3, the DNA is TGTGCCAGCAGTTCATGGGAGGCCCAAGAGACCCAGTACTTC. Protein: CASSSWEAQETQYF.

This chain links TRBV3-1 with TRBJ2-7; D remains unclear. The ends were cut back, 1 base at V and 3 bases at J, with 4 bases in the middle. Germline-derived CDR1 and CDR2 are LGHDT and YNNKEL (reference sequence). CDR3 length: 12 residues. CDR3: CASSQAGYEQYF. The CDR3, as DNA: TGTGCCAGCAGCCAAGCGGGCTACGAGCAGTACTTC.

J is TRBJ2-4 and V is TRBV20-1; D possibly corresponds to TRBD1 (6 bases). V was shortened by 0 bases and J by 0 bases, with 15 bases between the two germline ends. Germline-derived CDR1 and CDR2 are DFQATT and SNEGSKA (reference sequence). The CDR3 is 17 amino acids. The CDR3 nucleotides read TGCAGTGCTAGAGATAGAAACAGGGTTCTAGCCAAAAACATTCAGTACTTC. Its translation: CSARDRNRVLAKNIQYF.

This clonotype was seen a handful of times. The rearrangement joins TRBV2 to TRBJ2-4; TRBD1 is a possible D gene (6 bases). The CDR3 runs 19 residues. V was pared by 3 bases and J by 0 bases, with 21 bases between. Germline V CDR1 and CDR2: SNHLY, FYNNEI. The CDR3 region is CASSDRGAILLRAKNIQYF. Here the CDR3 DNA reads TGTGCCAGCAGTGACAGGGGCGCCATACTCCTGAGAGCCAAAAACATTCAGTACTTC.

The rearrangement uses TRBV6-5 and TRBJ1-2; no clear D. From germline, CDR1 is MNHEY and CDR2 SVGAGI. The CDR3 consists of 14 residues. Trimming pared 3 bases from V and 3 bases from J, leaving 11 bases between. CDR3 in amino acids: CASSYLTPDYGYTF. The CDR3 coding sequence is TGTGCCAGCAGTTATCTGACTCCAGACTATGGCTACACCTTC.

Here the CDR3 DNA reads TGTGCCAGCAGTCCCCGACAGGGACTACAGCCCCAGCATTTT. It specifies CASSPRQGLQPQHF. The V gene is TRBV12-3 or TRBV12-4, the J gene TRBJ1-5; 7 nucleotides line up with TRBD1. Germline trimming cut 5 bases from V and 7 bases from J; bases unmatched to any gene: 8. CDR3 length: 14 residues.

The CDR3 DNA follows: TGCAGCGTTGTAGCGGGAGAAAGTCCCTACGAGCAGTACTTC. Translation: CSVVAGESPYEQYF. The rearrangement uses TRBV29-1 and TRBJ2-7, with 9 bases identical to TRBD2. The J segment lost 2 bases and the V segment lost 4 bases, leaving 6 bases of the junction unmatched. CDR1 and CDR2 from the germline V gene are SQVTM and ANQGSEA. The CDR3 has 14 amino acids.

The table lists this clonotype with a few counts. This chain links TRBV30 with TRBJ2-5, with D possibly being TRBD2 (6 bases). The V end lost 0 bases, the J end lost 5 bases, and 10 bases lay between the germline ends. CDR3 size: 13 residues. CDR1 is GTSNPN, CDR2 SVGIG, per germline (reference sequence). The CDR3 DNA reads TGTGCCTGGAGTGTGGGTGGAGGGGAGACCCAGTACTTC. Translated, it gives CAWSVGGGETQYF.

The chain has TRBV7-9 and TRBJ2-7; a possible D gene is TRBD2 (5 bases). CDR3 length: 17 residues. V was clipped by 3 bases and J by 2 bases, with 20 bases between them. Germline CDR1 and CDR2: SEHNR and FQNEAQ (reference sequence). CDR3 protein: CASSLVMLREKTYEQYF. CDR3 in DNA: TGTGCCAGCAGCTTGGTGATGTTGAGGGAAAAGACCTACGAGCAGTACTTC.

This rearrangement joins TRBV5-1 to TRBJ2-7, with D unresolved. CDR3 length: 14 residues. The V end was cut by 0 bases, the J end by 5 bases, with 12 bases between. Per the germline V gene, CDR1 is SGHRS and CDR2 is YFSETQ. The CDR3 nucleotides read TGCGCCAGCAGCTTGGCCAACAAGGGTCACGAGCAGTACTTC. Amino acid sequence: CASSLANKGHEQYF.

CDR3 amino acids: CATAGTGTYSYEQYF. As DNA, the CDR3 is TGTGCCACAGCTGGGACAGGTACCTACTCCTACGAGCAGTACTTC. The chain combines TRBV15 with TRBJ2-7; TRBD1 agrees at 8 bases. J was trimmed by 0 bases and V by 9 bases; bases with no gene match: 10. Per germline, CDR1 LNHNV and CDR2 YYDKDF (reference sequence). CDR3 size: 15 residues. Complete variable domain (other parts from reference TRBV15 and TRBJ2-7): DAMVIQNPRYQVTQFGKPVTLSCSQTLNHNVMYWYQQKSSQAPKLLFHYYDKDFNNEADTPDNFQSRRPNTSFCFLDIRSPGLGDTAMYLCATAGTGTYSYEQYFGPGTRLTVT.

This clonotype came up a few times. This rearrangement joins TRBV20-1 to TRBJ2-7, with 8 bases identical to TRBD1. The trim removed 3 bases at V and 2 bases at J, leaving 6 bases unmatched. The CDR3 sequence is 14 residues long. Germline CDR1 reads DFQATT; CDR2 reads SNEGSKA (reference sequence). The CDR3 loop reads CSASRTGITYEQYF. CDR3 bases: TGCAGTGCTAGTAGGACAGGGATTACCTACGAGCAGTACTTC.

Only a few counts were recorded for this clonotype. The rearrangement uses TRBV24-1 and TRBJ2-7; D may be TRBD1 (6 bases). The CDR3 loop spans 15 amino acids. Germline V gives CDR1 KGHDR, CDR2 SFDVKD. Trimming removed 2 bases at V and 4 bases at J, with 14 bases between. The CDR3 DNA sequence: TGTGCCACCAGTGATTCCCGCAGGGGAAAATACGAGCAGTACTTC. Residues: CATSDSRRGKYEQYF.

This clonotype has just a few counts. The gene calls are TRBV12-3 or TRBV12-4 and TRBJ1-1, with D perhaps TRBD1 (6 bases). Trimming cost V 4 bases and J 6 bases, with 15 bases left between them. The CDR3 runs to 14 residues. CDR3 amino acids: CASSSFSQGSEAFF. In nucleotides, the CDR3 is TGTGCCAGCAGTTCTTTCTCACAGGGCTCTGAAGCTTTCTTT.

The rearrangement uses TRBV6-5 and TRBJ2-5, with D unclear. Trimming stripped 5 bases from V and 7 bases from J, with 14 bases between. The CDR3 has 13 residues. Looked up from germline, CDR1 is MNHEY and CDR2 is SVGAGI. This CDR3 reads CASSLPGLGTQYF. The CDR3 DNA follows: TGTGCCAGCAGTCTGCCAGGCTTGGGGACCCAGTACTTC.

V and J are TRBV5-1 and TRBJ2-7; D gene ambiguous. Trimming removed 7 bases from V and 1 base from J, with 15 bases in between. Germline lookup yields CDR1 SGHRS and CDR2 YFSETQ. The CDR3 runs 14 residues. The CDR3 DNA follows: TGCGCCAGCCGACCCGCCAGGCAATCCTACGAGCAGTACTTC. This sequence encodes CASRPARQSYEQYF. The full variable domain, completed using reference TRBV5-1 and TRBJ2-7, is KAGVTQTPRYLIKTRGQQVTLSCSPISGHRSVSWYQQTPGQGLQFLFEYFSETQRNKGNFPGRFSGRQFSNSRSEMNVSTLELGDSALYLCASRPARQSYEQYFGPGTRLTVT.

This clonotype has a handful of counts. The rearrangement links TRBV24-1 to TRBJ2-3, with D maybe TRBD1 (6 bases). V was cut by 9 bases and J by 5 bases, with 17 bases left in between. The CDR3 spans 14 residues. The germline V gene encodes CDR1 KGHDR and CDR2 SFDVKD. DNA for the CDR3: TGTGCCACCGGGGGCCGGACGGTAGGAGATACGCAGTATTTT. Its translation is CATGGRTVGDTQYF.

The table lists this clonotype with a count of one. The V and J genes are TRBV21-1 and TRBJ2-3; the table's D call TRBD2 went unverified against the DNA. TRBV21-1 is given as a pseudogene. The CDR3 spans 17 residues. The CDR3 DNA follows: TGTGCCAGCAGCAAACTAGCGGGGGAGCCCATCACAGATACGCAGTATTTT. It specifies CASSKLAGEPITDTQYF.